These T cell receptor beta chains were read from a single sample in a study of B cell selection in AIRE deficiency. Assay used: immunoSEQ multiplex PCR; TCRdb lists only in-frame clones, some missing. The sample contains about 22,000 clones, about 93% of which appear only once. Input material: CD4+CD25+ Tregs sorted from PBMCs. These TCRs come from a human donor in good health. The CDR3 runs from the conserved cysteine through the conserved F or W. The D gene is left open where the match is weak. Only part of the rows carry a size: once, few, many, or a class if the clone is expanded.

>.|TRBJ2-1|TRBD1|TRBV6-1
TGTGCCAGCTGGGAACCCGGGACAGGGCGGTTCTTC
CASWEPGTGRFF
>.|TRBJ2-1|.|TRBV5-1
TGCGCCAGCAGCTTGGATAGGAACAATGAGCAGTTCTTC
CASSLDRNNEQFF
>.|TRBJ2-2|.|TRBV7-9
TGTGCCAGCAGCTTACCTACTAGGGAAGGTACCGGGGAGCTGTTTTTT
CASSLPTREGTGELFF
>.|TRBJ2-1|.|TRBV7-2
TGTGCCAGCAGCTACAGATACTCCTACAATGAGCAGTTCTTC
CASSYRYSYNEQFF
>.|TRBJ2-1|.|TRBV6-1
TGTGCCAGCAGTGAATTGATATATCAGTTCTTC
CASSELIYQFF
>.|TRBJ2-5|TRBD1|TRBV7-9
TGTGCCAGCAGCCCAGGGGGCGGGCAGTACTTC
CASSPGGGQYF
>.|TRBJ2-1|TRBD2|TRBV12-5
TGTGCTAGTGGTTCCCCACCCGGGACTAGCGGGAGGGGTAACAATGAGCAGTTCTTC
CASGSPPGTSGRGNNEQFF
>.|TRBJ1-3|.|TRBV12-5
TGTGCTAGTGGTTTGGAACAGGCCTCTGGAAACACCATATATTTT
CASGLEQASGNTIYF
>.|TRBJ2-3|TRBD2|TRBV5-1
TGCGCCAGCAGCTCCACTAGCGGGAACACAGATACGCAGTATTTT
CASSSTSGNTDTQYF
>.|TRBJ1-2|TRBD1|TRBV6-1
TGTGCCAGCAGTAAAGGGACAGGGATGGCTAACTATGGCTACACCTTC
CASSKGTGMANYGYTF
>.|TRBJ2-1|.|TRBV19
TGTGCCAGTAGCTTTTTCAATGAGCAGTTCTTC
CASSFFNEQFF
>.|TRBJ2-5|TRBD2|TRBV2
TGTGCCAGCAGTGATCAAGCGGGGGGACCCGCCGAGACCCAGTACTTC
CASSDQAGGPAETQYF
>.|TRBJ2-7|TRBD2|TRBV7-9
TGTGCCAGCAGCTTACTCCCAAGACTAGCGGGAGGACTATACGAGCAGTACTTC
CASSLLPRLAGGLYEQYF
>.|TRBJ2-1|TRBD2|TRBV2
TGTGCCAGCAGCCAAGGATGGGGACTAGGTGTCATGAATGAGCAGTTCTTC
CASSQGWGLGVMNEQFF
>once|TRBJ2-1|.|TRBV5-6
TGTGCCAGTGGGCGGGTAGCGACTTACAATGAGCAGTTCTTC
CASGRVATYNEQFF
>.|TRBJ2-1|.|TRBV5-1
TGCGCCAGCAGCTTGGGGTTGGGTAATGAGCAGTTCTTC
CASSLGLGNEQFF
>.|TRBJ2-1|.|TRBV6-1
TGTGCCAGCAGTGAAGCTACCTGGGGAAGGGACAATGAGCAGTTCTTC
CASSEATWGRDNEQFF
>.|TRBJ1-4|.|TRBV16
TGTGCCAGCAGCCTACAAGGGGCTTGGGGTGAAAAACTGTTTTTT
CASSLQGAWGEKLFF
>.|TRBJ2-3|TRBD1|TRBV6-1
TGTGCCAGCAGTGAAGGGACAGGGGTCACAGATACGCAGTATTTT
CASSEGTGVTDTQYF
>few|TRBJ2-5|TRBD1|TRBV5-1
TGCGCCAGCAGCACCGGACAGGGGGCTAGGGGGGAGACCCAGTACTTC
CASSTGQGARGETQYF
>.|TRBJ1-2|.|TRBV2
TGTGCCAGCAGTGGTAGCAGGAGAACTAACTATGGCTACACCTTC
CASSGSRRTNYGYTF
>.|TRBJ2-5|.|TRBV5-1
TGCGCCAGCAGCGTTAGCGGAGGAGAGACCCAGTACTTC
CASSVSGGETQYF
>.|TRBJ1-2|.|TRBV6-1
TGTGCCAGCAGTGAAGGGACCGGCTACACCTTC
CASSEGTGYTF
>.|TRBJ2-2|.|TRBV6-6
TGTGCCAGCAGCGGTTCGAACACCGGGGAGCTGTTTTTT
CASSGSNTGELFF
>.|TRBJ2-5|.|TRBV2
TGTGCCAGCGGGAGCCAAGAGACCCAGTACTTC
CASGSQETQYF
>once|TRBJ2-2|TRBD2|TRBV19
TGTGCCAGTAGTATCCCTAGCGGGAGAGTGCTGTTTTTT
CASSIPSGRVLFF
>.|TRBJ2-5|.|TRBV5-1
TGCGCCAGCAGCCCCCTATGGGAGACCCAGTACTTC
CASSPLWETQYF
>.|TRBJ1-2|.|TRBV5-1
TGCGCCAGCAGCCGGGACTATAGGGACTATGGCTACACCTTC
CASSRDYRDYGYTF
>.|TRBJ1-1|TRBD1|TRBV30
TGTGCCTGGAGTGGGGGGACAGCCTCTGAAGCTTTCTTT
CAWSGGTASEAFF
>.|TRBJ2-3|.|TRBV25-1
TGTGCCAGCAGTGGGGGGGTGGGGGCGCAGTATTTT
CASSGGVGAQYF
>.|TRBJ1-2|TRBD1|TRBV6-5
TGTGCCAGCAGCCCCGGCAGGGGGTATGGCTACACCTTC
CASSPGRGYGYTF
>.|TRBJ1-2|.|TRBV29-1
TGCAGCGTTGAAGAACTAATGGCGGGCCTCGCCAACTATGGCTACACCTTC
CSVEELMAGLANYGYTF
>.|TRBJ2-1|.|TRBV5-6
TGTGCCAGCAGCTTGGCCGTTGGGGGGAGTGAGCAGTTCTTC
CASSLAVGGSEQFF
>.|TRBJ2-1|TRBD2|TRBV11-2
TGTGCCAGCAGCCCCGGGGGGTACAATGAGCAGTTCTTC
CASSPGGYNEQFF
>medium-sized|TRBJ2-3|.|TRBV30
TGTGCCTGGAGTGAAGTAGTGGCAGATACGCAGTATTTT
CAWSEVVADTQYF
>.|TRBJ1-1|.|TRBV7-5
TGTGCCAGAAGCTTAACGCGCGGCAGGAGGAACACTGAAGCTTTCTTT
CARSLTRGRRNTEAFF
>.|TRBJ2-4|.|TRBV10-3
TGTGCCACCTCTCGGACAGCCCTAGCCAAAAACATTCAGTACTTC
CATSRTALAKNIQYF
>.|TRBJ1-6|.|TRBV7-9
TGTGCCAGCAGCTTTGGGAGACAGGCTTTAAGCTCCTATAATTCACCCCTCCACTTT
CASSFGRQALSSYNSPLHF
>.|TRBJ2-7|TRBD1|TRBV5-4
TGTGCCAGCAGCTTGATGGGGGCAGGGGGTTTCAACGAGCAGTACTTC
CASSLMGAGGFNEQYF
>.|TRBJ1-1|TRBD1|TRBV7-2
TGTGCCAGCAGCTTATACAGGGGACCCACTGAAGCTTTCTTT
CASSLYRGPTEAFF
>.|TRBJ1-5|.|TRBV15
TGTGCCACCAGCGAGAGGCCCGGACAGTACAATCAGCCCCAGCATTTT
CATSERPGQYNQPQHF
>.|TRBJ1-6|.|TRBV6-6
TGTGCCAGCAGTTATAACAGCCATAATTCACCCCTCCACTTT
CASSYNSHNSPLHF
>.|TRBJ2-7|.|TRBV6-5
TGTGCCAGCAGTTACTCGAGGGCAGGGGCCTACGAGCAGTACTTC
CASSYSRAGAYEQYF
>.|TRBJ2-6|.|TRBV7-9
TGTGCCAGCAGCTTCTGGAGCTCTGGGGCCAACGTCCTGACTTTC
CASSFWSSGANVLTF
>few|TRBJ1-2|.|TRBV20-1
TGCAGTGCTAGAGATCGATATGGCTACACCTTC
CSARDRYGYTF
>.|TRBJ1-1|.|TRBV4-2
TGTGCCAGCAGCCAAGTCGGAGGGGTGAACACTGAAGCTTTCTTT
CASSQVGGVNTEAFF
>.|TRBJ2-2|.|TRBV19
TGTGCCAGTAGTTCCACCGGGGAGCTGTTTTTT
CASSSTGELFF
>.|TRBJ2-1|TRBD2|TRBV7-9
TGTGCCAGCAGCTTAGCGAGAGCGGGAGGGCACTACTACAATGAGCAGTTCTTC
CASSLARAGGHYYNEQFF
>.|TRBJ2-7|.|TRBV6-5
TGTGCCAGCAGTTCCCCTGGATCTTACGAGCAGTACTTC
CASSSPGSYEQYF
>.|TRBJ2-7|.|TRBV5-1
TGCGCCAGCAGCTTGTTTAACGAGCAGTACTTC
CASSLFNEQYF
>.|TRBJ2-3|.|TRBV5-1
TGCGCCAGCAGCCCGGGCTCATCCCGGGGAGATACGCAGTATTTT
CASSPGSSRGDTQYF
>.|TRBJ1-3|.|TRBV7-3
TGTGCCAGCAGCTTAAGCGGCGGAAACACCATATATTTT
CASSLSGGNTIYF
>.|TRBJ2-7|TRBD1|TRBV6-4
TGTGCCAGCAGTAGGAGACAGGGGCCGTACTTC
CASSRRQGPYF
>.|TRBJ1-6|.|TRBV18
TGTGCCAGCTCACTGGGGAATTCACCCCTCCACTTT
CASSLGNSPLHF
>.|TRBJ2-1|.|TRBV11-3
TGTGCCAGCAGCTTATGGCCGGTCAATGAGCAGTTCTTC
CASSLWPVNEQFF
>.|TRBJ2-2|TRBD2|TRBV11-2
TGTGCCAGCAGCTTACCCCGCGGGAGGGTTGACACCGGGGAGCTGTTTTTT
CASSLPRGRVDTGELFF
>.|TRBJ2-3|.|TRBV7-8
TGTGCCAGCAGCTCCTGGGACCGACGCGCGGATACGCAGTATTTT
CASSSWDRRADTQYF
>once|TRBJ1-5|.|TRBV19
TGTGCCAGTAGATTTACGGGTCAGCCCCAGCATTTT
CASRFTGQPQHF
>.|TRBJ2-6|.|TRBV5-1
TGCGCCAGCAGCTTCGTACCGGGATACTCTGGGGCCAACGTCCTGACTTTC
CASSFVPGYSGANVLTF
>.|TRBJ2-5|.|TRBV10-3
TGTGCCATCAGTGCCGGGCTAGCCCAAGAGACCCAGTACTTC
CAISAGLAQETQYF